This T cell receptor (beta chain) was obtained from a study of T cell responses to AZD1222 COVID-19 vaccine. Sequenced by immunoSEQ multiplex PCR; TCRdb stores in-frame clones only, minus some. The sample gives about 110,000 clones, roughly 90% of which show up once; 15% is in the top ten. As regards this clone: What it recognizes is unknown.

Study-wide findings and caveats: Unmutated regions of variants are reportedly targeted by nearly half of spike-specific TCRs.

Germline values: CDR1 SGHDT, CDR2 YYEEEE. The CDR3 has 15 residues. V shed 2 bases and J 1 base; nucleotides not matched to a gene: 5. The chain combines TRBV5-6 with TRBJ2-7; the match to TRBD1 covers 8 bases. Source: peripheral blood, taken 28 days after the second AZD1222 dose. This clonotype originated in an adult who received the AZD1222 COVID-19 vaccine. The CDR3 DNA is TGTGCCAGCAGCTTCCTTACAGGGGGGTCCTACGAGCAGTACTTC. Protein sequence: CASSFLTGGSYEQYF.